Listed below are T cell receptor beta chains from one sample, sequenced in a study of blood T cell repertoires in COVID-19. Assay: immunoSEQ multiplex PCR; the TCRdb copy retains only in-frame clones and omits some. The sample consists of 200,000 to 250,000 clones, 75% to 95% of them appearing once. Sequenced input: PBMCs or T cells enriched from blood (not recorded which). The origin of the receptors is a woman between 18 and 29 years old who had recovered from COVID-19. The CDR3 runs from the conserved cysteine through the conserved F or W. D genes are given only for firm matches. A clone size is listed for some rows: how often the clone was seen (once, few, many), or a class if it is expanded.

v_gene	abundance	d_gene	j_gene	CDR3nt	CDR3aa
TRBV21-1	NA	NA	TRBJ1-1	TGTGCCAGCAGCAAAGCGTATTGGGAGGGTTTTCCCACTGAAGCTTTCTTT	CASSKAYWEGFPTEAFF
TRBV4-2	NA	TRBD1	TRBJ2-3	TGTGCCAGCAGCCCCGGGGACGGGACAGGGGTCGATACGCAGTATTTT	CASSPGDGTGVDTQYF
TRBV6-5	NA	NA	TRBJ2-7	TGTGCCAGCAGTCCCCGAGAGGACTACGAGCAGTACTTC	CASSPREDYEQYF
TRBV7-3	NA	NA	TRBJ1-2	TGTGCCAGCAGCTTAACGGGGACGGGGGATGGCTACACCTTC	CASSLTGTGDGYTF
TRBV7-3	NA	NA	TRBJ2-2	TGTGCCAGCAGCTTATTAGGCGGGGCCAGCACCGGGGAGCTGTTTTTT	CASSLLGGASTGELFF
TRBV19	NA	TRBD1	TRBJ2-2	TGTGCCAGTACGGGACAGAGCCTCACCGGGGAGCTGTTTTTT	CASTGQSLTGELFF
TRBV6-5	NA	TRBD1	TRBJ1-1	TGTGCCAGCGGGACAGCCATGAACACTGAAGCTTTCTTT	CASGTAMNTEAFF
TRBV28	NA	TRBD2	TRBJ2-1	TGTGCCAGCACGCCTAGCGGGACCATTAGCTCCTACAATGAGCAGTTCTTC	CASTPSGTISSYNEQFF
TRBV11-3	NA	NA	TRBJ1-1	TGTGCCAGTCGGAGCCCGGGAGGGAACACTGAAGCTTTCTTT	CASRSPGGNTEAFF
TRBV7-2	NA	NA	TRBJ1-2	TGTGCCAGCAGTTTGCCTGGGCTTGGCTACACCTTC	CASSLPGLGYTF
TRBV7-8	NA	TRBD1	TRBJ1-3	TGTGCCAGCAGCCCCAGGACAGGAAGAAACACCATATATTTT	CASSPRTGRNTIYF
TRBV4-1	NA	TRBD1	TRBJ1-4	TGCGCCAGCAGCCGAGTGCTACCGGGACAGGGGGCAACTAATGAAAAACTGTTTTTT	CASSRVLPGQGATNEKLFF
TRBV11-3	NA	NA	TRBJ1-1	TGTGCCAGCAGCGACGGGGTGGGGTGGGGGAACACTGAAGCTTTCTTT	CASSDGVGWGNTEAFF
TRBV28	NA	NA	TRBJ2-7	TGTGCCAGCAGTTACACAGGGGAGCAGTACTTC	CASSYTGEQYF
TRBV2	once	NA	TRBJ1-3	TGTGCCAGCAGACGACAGTTCTCCTCTGGAAACACCATATATTTT	CASRRQFSSGNTIYF
TRBV4-2	NA	TRBD2	TRBJ2-3	TGTGCCAGCAGCCAAGATCTGGCGGGGGGGCGGGGGCAGTATTTT	CASSQDLAGGRGQYF
TRBV21-1	NA	NA	TRBJ1-2	TGTGCCAAACGACAGTTAACTTCTTATGGCTACACCTTC	CAKRQLTSYGYTF
TRBV2	NA	NA	TRBJ1-6	TGTGCCAGCAGTGATCAGGGGAAGGATTCACCCCTCCACTTT	CASSDQGKDSPLHF
TRBV6-6	few	NA	TRBJ1-1	TGTGCCAGCAGCCTCAGGGGACCGAACACTGAAGCTTTCTTT	CASSLRGPNTEAFF
TRBV9	NA	TRBD1	TRBJ1-1	TGTGCCAGCAGCGTACAGACAGGGCTGGGCACTGAAGCTTTCTTT	CASSVQTGLGTEAFF
TRBV10-2	NA	NA	TRBJ1-1	TGCGCCAGCAGTGAGTGGCGGCAGACTAACACTGAAGCTTTCTTT	CASSEWRQTNTEAFF
TRBV7-9	NA	NA	TRBJ1-1	TGTGCCAGCAGCCCCTCGGGGAATGCGAACACTGAAGCTTTCTTT	CASSPSGNANTEAFF
TRBV5-6	few	TRBD2	TRBJ2-2	TGTGCCAGCAGCTGGACTAGCGGGGCCCCAAGAACCGGGGAGCTGTTTTTT	CASSWTSGAPRTGELFF
TRBV21-1	NA	NA	TRBJ2-3	TGTGCCAAGCATGATCCGGGACTAGCGGCCTCTAGCACAGATACGCAGTATTTT	CAKHDPGLAASSTDTQYF
TRBV3-1/TRBV3-2	NA	NA	TRBJ2-7	TGTGCCAGCAGTATGACTAGCTACGAGCAGTACTTC	CASSMTSYEQYF
TRBV2	NA	TRBD2	TRBJ2-1	TGTGCCACCATTAGCGGGAGTGGAGGCGATGAGCAGTTCTTC	CATISGSGGDEQFF